This section outlines one TCR beta chain sequence together with its context. The source of the sample is a study of T cell repertoires in aging, cancer and after chemotherapy. The germline gives CDR1 MNHNY, CDR2 SVGAGI (reference sequence). The CDR3 length is 17 residues. V lost 6 bases, J lost 1 base, and 7 bases stayed unmatched. Peripheral blood genomic DNA, not sorted cells or RNA, was the template. A mixed TRB-A/B primer pool amplified rearranged TRB by multiplex touch-down PCR. TCRdb recomputed calls from the multiplex PCR reads with MiXCR, one row per CDR3 protein. This repertoire shows about 2,200 distinct CDR3 sequences, roughly 33% found once; its top ten account for 66%.

Sequencing was carried out using blood. The V call is TRBV6-6, the J call TRBJ2-1, with TRBD2 matching 12 bases. The TCR comes from a human donor with a solid tumor. Written as DNA, the CDR3 is TGTGCCAGCAGACCTAGCGGGGGGGCCGGGTCCTACAATGAGCAGTTCTTC. This translates into CASRPSGGAGSYNEQFF.